A single sample gave rise to the 5 T cell receptor beta chains below, sequenced in a study of blood T cell repertoires in COVID-19. Generated by immunoSEQ multiplex PCR, the TCRdb table keeps only in-frame clones and is missing some. Among about 100,000 clones listed, approximately 90% were seen once. The sample taken for sequencing was peripheral blood. The origin of the receptors is a man in his fifties with active COVID-19.

The gene calls are TRBV19 and TRBJ2-7; 9 bases are a match to TRBD1. CDR1 LNHDA and CDR2 SQIVND come from the germline V gene (reference sequence). The ends lost 5 bases at V and 5 bases at J; junction bases unmatched: 10. The CDR3 has 15 amino acids. The CDR3 loop reads CASSPRNRGRDEQYF. The CDR3 nucleotides read TGTGCCAGTAGTCCCCGAAACAGGGGGCGCGACGAGCAGTACTTC. The full variable domain, with the rest looked up from reference TRBV19 and TRBJ2-7, is DGGITQSPKYLFRKEGQNVTLSCEQNLNHDAMYWYRQDPGQGLRLIYYSQIVNDFQKGDIAEGYSVSREKKESFPLTVTSAQKNPTAFYLCASSPRNRGRDEQYFGPGTRLTVT.

This sequence joins TRBV7-2 and TRBJ2-2; unclear D gene. V dropped 0 bases and J dropped 4 bases, with 9 bases sitting between them. CDR3 length equals 15 residues. The germline gives CDR1 SGHTA, CDR2 FQGNSA. CDR3 sequence: CASSLAPSGTGELFF. CDR3 bases: TGTGCCAGCAGCTTAGCACCGTCGGGCACCGGGGAGCTGTTTTTT. Based on the CDR3 plus reference TRBV7-2 and TRBJ2-2, the full variable domain is GAGVSQSPSNKVTEKGKDVELRCDPISGHTALYWYRQSLGQGLEFLIYFQGNSAPDKSGLPSDRFSAERTGGSVSTLTIQRTQQEDSAVYLCASSLAPSGTGELFFGEGSRLTVL.

J is TRBJ2-7 and V is TRBV30; D is unresolved. Per germline, CDR1 GTSNPN and CDR2 SVGIG (reference sequence). Trimming removed 3 bases from V and 6 bases from J, with 12 bases in between. The length of the CDR3 is 12 residues. CDR3 coding DNA: TGTGCCTGGAGCGTGGCCCCAAGCGAGCAGTACTTC. This codes for CAWSVAPSEQYF.

The chain joins TRBV5-4 to TRBJ2-7; 8 bases match TRBD1. J lost 5 bases, V lost 5 bases, and 12 bases had no gene match. Germline CDR1 and CDR2: SGHNT and YYREEE (reference sequence). The CDR3 contains 15 residues. The CDR3 loop reads CASSLGGDRQHEQYF. CDR3 nucleotides: TGTGCCAGCAGTTTAGGTGGGGACAGGCAACACGAGCAGTACTTC.

The V call is TRBV11-2, the J call TRBJ2-7; 7 nucleotides match TRBD1. The germline gives CDR1 SGHAT, CDR2 FQNNGV. With 4 bases clipped from V and 2 bases from J, the junction kept 8 bases outside the gene matches. The CDR3 is 15 residues long. CDR3 protein: CASSSRQGPTYEQYF. The CDR3 nucleotides are TGTGCCAGCAGCTCCAGACAGGGCCCGACCTACGAGCAGTACTTC. Full variable domain (remainder filled in from reference TRBV11-2 and TRBJ2-7): EAGVAQSPRYKIIEKRQSVAFWCNPISGHATLYWYQQILGQGPKLLIQFQNNGVVDDSQLPKDRFSAERLKGVDSTLKIQPAKLEDSAVYLCASSSRQGPTYEQYFGPGTRLTVT.